This is a list of T cell receptor beta chains from one sample in a study of T cell clones after liver transplantation. Profiled with immunoSEQ multiplex PCR; TCRdb holds only in-frame clones, not every one. The sample holds about 80,000 clones, 65% to 85% seen once. Here the sequenced sample was CD4+ T cells from blood, taken approximately 3.5 years after liver transplant. These receptors originate from a human patient who received a liver transplant. The graft donor may have contributed some T cells. Each CDR3 is given with its conserved first and last residue. D genes are given only for firm matches. Only some rows state a clone size, as once, few, many or a class for expanded clones.

V gene: TRBV7-2; J gene: TRBJ1-5; CDR3 length: 16; D gene: NA; clone size: NA; CDR3 DNA: TGTGCCAGCAGCCCCCGATCGGGCAGGTACAATCAGCCCCAGCATTTT; CDR3 protein: CASSPRSGRYNQPQHF
V gene: TRBV7-2; J gene: TRBJ1-1; CDR3 length: 14; D gene: TRBD1; clone size: NA; CDR3 DNA: TGTGCCAGCAGCTCCACAGGGGGGAGCACTGAAGCTTTCTTT; CDR3 protein: CASSSTGGSTEAFF
V gene: TRBV2; J gene: TRBJ2-7; CDR3 length: 16; D gene: NA; clone size: once; CDR3 DNA: TGTGCCAGCAGTGTCCATAAGTTGACCCCGGAGGTGGAGCAGTACTTC; CDR3 protein: CASSVHKLTPEVEQYF
V gene: TRBV27; J gene: TRBJ2-7; CDR3 length: 16; D gene: TRBD2; clone size: once; CDR3 DNA: TGTGCCAGCAGTTCTCCTAGCGGGAGAGGAATCTACGAGCAGTACTTC; CDR3 protein: CASSSPSGRGIYEQYF
V gene: TRBV5-1; J gene: TRBJ2-3; CDR3 length: 14; D gene: NA; clone size: NA; CDR3 DNA: TGCGCCAGCAGCGAGGCCGGGGATGCAGATACGCAGTATTTT; CDR3 protein: CASSEAGDADTQYF
V gene: TRBV5-4; J gene: TRBJ2-1; CDR3 length: 11; D gene: NA; clone size: NA; CDR3 DNA: TGTGCCAGCAGCTTTTACAATGAGCAGTTCTTC; CDR3 protein: CASSFYNEQFF
V gene: TRBV29-1; J gene: TRBJ2-3; CDR3 length: 14; D gene: TRBD2; clone size: NA; CDR3 DNA: TGCAGCGTTGATGGGACTAGCGCTTCAGATACGCAGTATTTT; CDR3 protein: CSVDGTSASDTQYF
V gene: TRBV19; J gene: TRBJ2-6; CDR3 length: 14; D gene: TRBD2; clone size: NA; CDR3 DNA: TGTGCCAGTAATCAAGGTCGTCTAGCGGGTCCCCTGACTTTC; CDR3 protein: CASNQGRLAGPLTF
V gene: TRBV14; J gene: TRBJ2-7; CDR3 length: 15; D gene: TRBD2; clone size: NA; CDR3 DNA: TGTGCCAGCAGCCTGATAGCGGGAGGACGCTACGAGCAGTACTTC; CDR3 protein: CASSLIAGGRYEQYF
V gene: TRBV5-1; J gene: TRBJ1-1; CDR3 length: 15; D gene: TRBD1; clone size: once; CDR3 DNA: TGCGCCAGCAGCGGGACAGGCGCCGGGGGCACTGAAGCTTTCTTT; CDR3 protein: CASSGTGAGGTEAFF
V gene: TRBV21-1; J gene: TRBJ2-7; CDR3 length: 15; D gene: NA; clone size: NA; CDR3 DNA: TGTGCCAGCAGCAAAGTGAAGGGATCAACCTACGAGCAGTACTTC; CDR3 protein: CASSKVKGSTYEQYF
V gene: TRBV19; J gene: TRBJ1-5; CDR3 length: 17; D gene: TRBD1; clone size: once; CDR3 DNA: TGTGCCAGTAGTACCCCAACAGGGGCCCATAGCAATCAGCCCCAGCATTTT; CDR3 protein: CASSTPTGAHSNQPQHF
V gene: TRBV5-1; J gene: TRBJ2-7; CDR3 length: 15; D gene: NA; clone size: NA; CDR3 DNA: TGCGCCAGCAGCTTTGGCGGGGCCCCAAGCACCGAGCAGTACTTC; CDR3 protein: CASSFGGAPSTEQYF
V gene: TRBV5-8; J gene: TRBJ2-1; CDR3 length: 15; D gene: TRBD2; clone size: NA; CDR3 DNA: TGTGCCAGCCTAACGTACGGAGCGGGAGGGCGAGAGCAGTTCTTC; CDR3 protein: CASLTYGAGGREQFF
V gene: TRBV6-1; J gene: TRBJ2-1; CDR3 length: 17; D gene: NA; clone size: NA; CDR3 DNA: TGTGCCAGCAGTGAAGCGGGGGGAACTCCCTACTACAATGAGCAGTTCTTC; CDR3 protein: CASSEAGGTPYYNEQFF
V gene: TRBV4-1; J gene: TRBJ1-1; CDR3 length: 17; D gene: NA; clone size: medium-sized; CDR3 DNA: TGCGCCAGCAGCCAAGTGGATATGGGAATGATGGCCACTGAAGCTTTCTTT; CDR3 protein: CASSQVDMGMMATEAFF
V gene: TRBV19; J gene: TRBJ2-1; CDR3 length: 17; D gene: TRBD2; clone size: NA; CDR3 DNA: TGTGCCAGTAGTATAGTGACTAGCGGGAGGAGTCACAATGAGCAGTTCTTC; CDR3 protein: CASSIVTSGRSHNEQFF
V gene: TRBV28; J gene: TRBJ2-7; CDR3 length: 12; D gene: NA; clone size: few; CDR3 DNA: TGTGCCTCCAGGGGGGGATTCTACGAGCAGTACTTC; CDR3 protein: CASRGGFYEQYF
V gene: TRBV11-2; J gene: TRBJ2-2; CDR3 length: 13; D gene: TRBD1; clone size: NA; CDR3 DNA: TGTGCCAGCAGCTACAGGGGTGACGGGGAGCTGTTTTTT; CDR3 protein: CASSYRGDGELFF
V gene: TRBV5-1; J gene: TRBJ1-1; CDR3 length: 15; D gene: TRBD1; clone size: NA; CDR3 DNA: TGCGCCAGCAGCTCGGGACAGGGTGAGAGCACTGAAGCTTTCTTT; CDR3 protein: CASSSGQGESTEAFF